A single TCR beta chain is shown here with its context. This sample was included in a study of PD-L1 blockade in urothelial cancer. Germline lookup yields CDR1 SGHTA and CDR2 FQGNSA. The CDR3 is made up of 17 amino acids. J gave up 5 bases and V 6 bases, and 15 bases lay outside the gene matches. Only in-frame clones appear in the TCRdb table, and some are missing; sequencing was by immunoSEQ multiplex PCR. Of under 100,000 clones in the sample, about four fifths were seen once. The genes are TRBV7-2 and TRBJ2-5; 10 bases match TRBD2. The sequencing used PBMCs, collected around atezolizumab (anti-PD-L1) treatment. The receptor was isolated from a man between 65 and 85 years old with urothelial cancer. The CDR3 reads CASSLKALAGVRETQYF. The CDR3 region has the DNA TGTGCCAGCAGTCTAAAGGCCCTAGCGGGAGTTAGGGAGACCCAGTACTTC.